These 20 T cell receptor beta chains share one sample of origin, sequenced in a study of blood T cell repertoires in COVID-19. Method: immunoSEQ multiplex PCR; TCRdb's copy keeps in-frame clones and lacks some. The sample yields approximately 350,000 clones, 80% to 90% seen once. The sequencing sample was made of peripheral blood. The receptors derive from a woman aged 55 to 70 with COVID-19, enrolled during active disease.

The chain recombines TRBV30 with TRBJ1-3; 7 positions match TRBD1. The CDR3 length is 14 residues. Germline CDR1 is GTSNPN and CDR2 is SVGIG (reference sequence). Trimming removed 4 bases from V and 0 bases from J; junction bases left unmatched: 3. The CDR3 bases are TGTGCCTGGAACAGGGGCGACTCTGGAAACACCATATATTTT. It codes for CAWNRGDSGNTIYF. Full variable domain (missing parts from reference TRBV30 and TRBJ1-3): SQTIHQWPATLVQPVGSPLSLECTVEGTSNPNLYWYRQAAGRGLQLLFYSVGIGQISSEVPQNLSASRPQDRQFILSSKKLLLSDSGFYLCAWNRGDSGNTIYFGEGSWLTVV.

This chain joins TRBV15 and TRBJ2-3, with TRBD2 identical over 13 bases. Trimming took 9 bases from V and 1 from J; bases not matched to a gene: 1. The CDR3 sequence is 14 residues long. Per germline, CDR1 LNHNV and CDR2 YYDKDF (reference sequence). CDR3 nucleotides: TGTGCCACAGGGACTAGCGGGGGCACAGATACGCAGTATTTT. It codes for CATGTSGGTDTQYF. The whole variable domain, filled in from reference TRBV15 and TRBJ2-3, reads DAMVIQNPRYQVTQFGKPVTLSCSQTLNHNVMYWYQQKSSQAPKLLFHYYDKDFNNEADTPDNFQSRRPNTSFCFLDIRSPGLGDTAMYLCATGTSGGTDTQYFGPGTRLTVL.

The rearrangement joins TRBV29-1 to TRBJ2-5, with D hard to call. Germline values: CDR1 SQVTM, CDR2 ANQGSEA. This CDR3 region has 14 residues. V shed 0 bases and J shed 2 bases, with 10 bases lying between them. The CDR3: CSVEEFTPQETQYF. The CDR3 DNA is TGCAGCGTTGAAGAGTTCACACCTCAAGAGACCCAGTACTTC.

The gene calls are TRBV6-6 and TRBJ2-1; D not certain. The CDR3 runs 12 residues. Germline V gives CDR1 MNHNY, CDR2 SVGAGI (reference sequence). Between the trimmed V and J ends, which lost 6 bases and 9 bases, there was a span of 12 bases. CDR3: CASSPDVVEQFF. The CDR3 DNA reads as TGTGCCAGCAGCCCCGATGTAGTTGAGCAGTTCTTC.

This clone was detected a few times. V is TRBV19 and J is TRBJ2-5, with 8 bases aligning to TRBD2. V lost 8 bases to trimming and J lost 7 bases; unmatched junction nucleotides: 9. Germline-derived CDR1 and CDR2 are LNHDA and SQIVND (reference sequence). This CDR3 has 13 residues. CDR3 in DNA: TGTGCCAGTCCTCCGGGAGGGAGGGGGACCCAGTACTTC. Amino acid sequence: CASPPGGRGTQYF.

The genes are TRBV6-5 and TRBJ2-3, with 7 bases fitting TRBD2. The CDR3 has 13 amino acids. V lost 8 bases and J lost 2; bases outside the gene matches: 4. CDR1 and CDR2 (germline): MNHEY, SVGAGI. In nucleotides, the CDR3 is TGTGCCAGCGTCAGCGGGGCCACAGATACGCAGTATTTT. Its protein product is CASVSGATDTQYF.

The chain links TRBV7-3 to TRBJ2-1; TRBD2 matches 7 bases. The germline CDR1 and CDR2 sequences are SGHTA and FQGTGA. The length of the CDR3 is 12 residues. V lost 8 bases, J lost 3 bases, and 1 base stayed unmatched. The CDR3 loop is CASGGGYNEQFF. The CDR3 DNA follows: TGTGCCAGCGGCGGGGGCTACAATGAGCAGTTCTTC.

The rearrangement uses TRBV2 and TRBJ2-7, with D uncertain. This CDR3 has 12 amino acids. Deletions cut 5 bases from V and 6 bases from J, with 11 bases between. Germline-derived CDR1 and CDR2 are SNHLY and FYNNEI. The DNA for the CDR3 is TGTGCCAGCAGTTCACGCCCGGGCGAGCAGTACTTC. This encodes CASSSRPGEQYF.

This chain joins TRBV19 and TRBJ1-4; D uncertain. The CDR3 contains 15 residues. Deletions cut 1 base from V and 0 bases from J, with 6 bases between. Germline V gives CDR1 LNHDA, CDR2 SQIVND (reference sequence). CDR3 amino acids: CASSIGETTNEKLFF. Written as DNA, the CDR3 is TGTGCCAGTAGTATAGGGGAGACAACTAATGAAAAACTGTTTTTT.

With respect to this clone: At one end, the junction sequence differs from germline, possibly due to a read error. This chain uses TRBV10-3 with TRBJ2-4, with TRBD1 matching 7 bases. The CDR3 is made up of 13 amino acids. Germline V gene sequence: CDR1 ENHRY, CDR2 SYGVKD. This CDR3 is CAISETYGQVSRF. CDR3 in DNA: TGTGCCATCAGTGAGACATACGGACAGGTCTCCCGCTTC.

This chain links TRBV6-6 with TRBJ1-5; TRBD1 agrees at 8 bases. This CDR3 contains 16 residues. From germline, CDR1 is MNHNY and CDR2 SVGAGI (reference sequence). J gave up 2 bases and V 6 bases, and 9 bases lay outside the gene matches. The DNA for the CDR3 is TGTGCCAGCAGCCCCGGACAGGGATTAGGCAATCAGCCCCAGCATTTT. This encodes CASSPGQGLGNQPQHF.

This clone was observed a handful of times. This rearrangement joins TRBV29-1 to TRBJ1-2; no firm D call. V was pared by 6 bases and J by 8 bases, with 10 bases between. The CDR3 runs 10 residues. Germline V CDR1 and CDR2: SQVTM, ANQGSEA. The CDR3 nucleotides read TGCAGCGTGGATACTAGGGGCTACACCTTC. It encodes CSVDTRGYTF.

This chain links TRBV19 with TRBJ2-5; 7 bases map to TRBD1. Per germline, CDR1 LNHDA and CDR2 SQIVND (reference sequence). V lost 6 bases, J lost 2 bases, and 9 bases stayed unmatched. This CDR3 is 15 amino acids long. CDR3: CASSIRRQGQETQYF. CDR3 nucleotide sequence: TGTGCCAGTAGCATTCGCCGACAGGGACAAGAGACCCAGTACTTC.

Points on this clone: The sample holds other DNA sequences that translate to the same CDR3. The gene calls are TRBV27 and TRBJ2-1, with unresolved D. V was cut by 3 bases and J by 1 base, with 7 bases left in between. Germline V CDR1 and CDR2: MNHEY, SMNVEV (reference sequence). This CDR3 comprises 14 residues. The CDR3: CASSFSGSYNEQFF. The CDR3, as DNA: TGTGCCAGCAGTTTTTCCGGGTCCTACAATGAGCAGTTCTTC.

The chain employs TRBV29-1 and TRBJ1-1, with D maybe TRBD1 (5 bases). Per germline, CDR1 SQVTM and CDR2 ANQGSEA. The CDR3 contains 13 residues. V was cut by 7 bases and J by 5 bases, with 17 bases left in between. The CDR3 DNA follows: TGCAGCGCAACACAGAGCGGGGGGACTGAAGCTTTCTTT. Protein product: CSATQSGGTEAFF.

The rearrangement uses TRBV27 and TRBJ1-2; 9 nucleotides line up with TRBD1. This CDR3 contains 14 residues. V lost 2 bases to trimming and J lost 5 bases; unmatched junction nucleotides: 3. Germline V CDR1 and CDR2: MNHEY, SMNVEV (reference sequence). The CDR3: CASSLRDRDYGYTF. The CDR3 region has the DNA TGTGCCAGCAGTTTAAGGGACAGGGATTATGGCTACACCTTC.

CDR3 amino acids: CASSNRQSAYTF. The CDR3 nucleotides read TGTGCCAGCAGTAACCGACAGTCAGCCTACACCTTC. The chain is built from TRBV2 and TRBJ1-2, with a tentative D call TRBD1 (5 bases). This CDR3 is 12 amino acids long. Trimming removed 5 bases at V and 10 bases at J, with 14 bases between. From germline, CDR1 is SNHLY and CDR2 FYNNEI.

The genes are TRBV11-3 and TRBJ2-7; 7 bases match TRBD1. Germline CDR1 is SGHNT and CDR2 is YENEEA. This CDR3 has 15 residues. J gave up 5 bases and V 1 base, and 8 bases lay outside the gene matches. CDR3 sequence reads: CASSLGRGFRDEQYF. The CDR3 coding sequence is TGTGCCAGCAGCTTAGGCAGGGGGTTTCGGGACGAGCAGTACTTC.

The chain links TRBV3-1 (or the pseudogene TRBV3-2) to TRBJ1-6; D possibly corresponds to TRBD1 (5 bases). This CDR3 spans 15 amino acids. V gave up 1 base and J gave up 8 bases, with 12 bases separating them. Germline CDR1 reads LGHDT; CDR2 reads YNNKEL (reference sequence). This chain's CDR3 is CASSQVRGVDSPLHF. The DNA for the CDR3 is TGTGCCAGCAGCCAAGTAAGGGGCGTAGATTCACCCCTCCACTTT.

The V gene is TRBV6-5, the J gene TRBJ2-7; D is possibly TRBD1 (5 bases). V lost 1 base to trimming and J lost 7 bases, with 17 bases between them. This CDR3 contains 15 residues. Germline V gene sequence: CDR1 MNHEY, CDR2 SVGAGI. The CDR3 here is CASSYFSGRAGEQYF. CDR3 coding DNA: TGTGCCAGCAGTTACTTCTCGGGCAGGGCAGGTGAGCAGTACTTC.